A single T cell receptor (beta chain) is shown here with its context. The data stem from a study of T cell changes during pregnancy in multiple sclerosis. Germline V gene sequence: CDR1 SGHTA, CDR2 FQGNSA. The CDR3 runs to 14 residues. Trimming stripped 5 bases from V and 3 bases from J, with 14 bases between. Assay: immunoSEQ multiplex PCR; the TCRdb copy retains only in-frame clones and omits some. The repertoire holds roughly 110,000 clones, with roughly nine tenths as singletons. This chain links TRBV7-2 with TRBJ2-7; the D gene is possibly TRBD1 (6 bases). The source is a female donor with multiple sclerosis, enrolled in a pregnancy study. The material sequenced was peripheral blood, taken in the third trimester of pregnancy. This chain's CDR3 is CASSPDGGDYEQYF. CDR3 coding DNA: TGTGCCAGCAGCCCTGATGGGGGCGACTACGAGCAGTACTTC.